Given below is one T cell receptor beta chain in context. Its specificity is not known. Produced via immunoSEQ multiplex PCR; TCRdb's table is partial and in-frame only. Of approximately 60,000 clones detected, 90% appear once; the ten largest clones hold roughly 1.8%. The CDR3 runs 13 residues. These data are taken from a study of T cells in localized non-small cell lung cancer. Study observations and caveats: Prolonged overall survival went with higher T cell density in the blood.

The rearrangement links TRBV12-2 to TRBJ1-1; the table's D call, TRBD1, has no DNA check behind it. TRBV12-2 is annotated as a pseudogene. The starting material was peripheral blood, obtained before any cancer treatment. The source of this sequence is a woman aged 40 to 75 with stage I lung adenocarcinoma. CDR3 DNA sequence: TGTGCAAGTCGCTTGCACAGAAACACTGAAGCTTTCTTT. This encodes CASRLHRNTEAFF.